The 28 T cell receptor beta chains reported below all come from one sample, sequenced in a study of T cell responses to AZD1222 COVID-19 vaccine. Clones were read by immunoSEQ multiplex PCR, and TCRdb kept only the in-frame ones, dropping some. Among around 120,000 clones listed, 80% to 95% were seen once. Sequencing used peripheral blood, obtained on day 0 of AZD1222 vaccination. The receptor set was obtained from an adult in good health.

V is TRBV6-5 and J is TRBJ1-2; TRBD1 matches at 7 bases. The CDR3 has 14 amino acids. V dropped 2 bases and J dropped 3; count of bases not matched to a gene: 3. Germline V lookup: CDR1 MNHEY, CDR2 SVGAGI. The CDR3 sequence is CASSYKGAYYGYTF. For the CDR3, the DNA is TGTGCCAGCAGTTACAAGGGGGCTTACTATGGCTACACCTTC.

The CDR3 DNA sequence: TGTGCCAGCAGCCGGCAGGAGGGGACGGTGGAAAAACTGTTTTTT. Translated: CASSRQEGTVEKLFF. This rearrangement joins TRBV5-5 to TRBJ1-4; D perhaps matches TRBD1 (5 bases). Trimming left V 4 bases short and J 8 bases short, with 18 bases between. The CDR3 is 15 amino acids. Germline V gene lookup returns CDR1 SGHKS and CDR2 YYEKEE (reference sequence). The full variable domain, with the rest looked up from reference TRBV5-5 and TRBJ1-4, is DAGVTQSPTHLIKTRGQQVTLRCSPISGHKSVSWYQQVLGQGPQFIFQYYEKEERGRGNFPDRFSARQFPNYSSELNVNALLLGDSALYLCASSRQEGTVEKLFFGSGTQLSVL.

The V and J genes are TRBV15 and TRBJ1-2, with unresolved D. Trimming cost V 10 bases and J 7 bases, with 7 bases left between them. CDR3 size: 9 residues. From germline, CDR1 is LNHNV and CDR2 YYDKDF (reference sequence). The CDR3 is CANRVGYTF. As DNA, the CDR3 is TGTGCCAATCGTGTTGGCTACACCTTC. Filled out from reference TRBV15 and TRBJ1-2, the complete variable domain reads DAMVIQNPRYQVTQFGKPVTLSCSQTLNHNVMYWYQQKSSQAPKLLFHYYDKDFNNEADTPDNFQSRRPNTSFCFLDIRSPGLGDTAMYLCANRVGYTFGSGTRLTVV.

This chain's CDR3 is CSASTPATEAFF. CDR3 nucleotides: TGCAGTGCTAGTACTCCGGCCACTGAAGCTTTCTTT. The chain joins TRBV20-1 to TRBJ1-1, with unresolved D. Between the trimmed V and J ends, which lost 3 bases and 4 bases, there was a span of 9 bases. Germline CDR1 is DFQATT and CDR2 is SNEGSKA (reference sequence). This CDR3 comprises 12 residues.

This clone was picked up one time. The chain couples TRBV5-4 to TRBJ1-6; D is undetermined. Trimming pared 4 bases from V and 0 bases from J, leaving 17 bases between. The CDR3 is 18 amino acids. Germline values: CDR1 SGHNT, CDR2 YYREEE (reference sequence). The CDR3 nucleotides are TGTGCCAGCAGCCTTCTGTCGGGGTCGAGCTCCTATAATTCACCCCTCCACTTT. It codes for CASSLLSGSSSYNSPLHF.

This chain joins TRBV21-1 and TRBJ1-2. TRBV21-1 corresponds to a pseudogene. The CDR3 extends over 13 amino acids. Here the CDR3 DNA reads TGTGCCAGCAGCGGGGGACGGATCTATGGCTACACCTTC. The encoded protein is CASSGGRIYGYTF.

The chain carries TRBV9 and TRBJ1-5, with TRBD1 identical over 7 bases. Germline CDR1 is SGDLS and CDR2 is YYNGEE. Trimming removed 4 bases from V and 2 bases from J; junction bases left unmatched: 6. The CDR3 spans 15 residues. CDR3: CASSPLGTGNQPQHF. The CDR3 nucleotides read TGTGCCAGCAGCCCCCTCGGGACAGGCAATCAGCCCCAGCATTTT.

This clone was picked up one time. The chain employs TRBV19 and TRBJ1-5, with D possibly being TRBD1 (5 bases). Deletions cut 3 bases from V and 4 bases from J, with 13 bases between. In germline, CDR1 is LNHDA, CDR2 SQIVND (reference sequence). The CDR3 extends over 15 amino acids. In DNA, the CDR3 is TGTGCCAGTAGTATTGAGGGGTTTGGAAATCAGCCCCAGCATTTT. This translates into CASSIEGFGNQPQHF.

This chain connects TRBV6-6 to TRBJ2-1, with D unclear. The CDR3 runs 11 residues. Trimming took off 5 bases at V and 7 bases at J, with 6 bases between the two ends. Germline V gene sequence: CDR1 MNHNY, CDR2 SVGAGI (reference sequence). The CDR3 DNA is TGTGCCAGCAGTAAAGTGAATGAGCAGTTCTTC. Translation: CASSKVNEQFF.

V usage is TRBV19 and J usage is TRBJ1-1, with 9 nucleotides matching TRBD1. The V gene's germline CDR1 is LNHDA and CDR2 SQIVND (reference sequence). This CDR3 contains 13 residues. The J segment lost 1 base and the V segment lost 11 bases, leaving 5 bases of the junction unmatched. The CDR3 here is CAAGTGRNTEAFF. Written as DNA, the CDR3 is TGTGCCGCGGGGACAGGGAGGAACACTGAAGCTTTCTTT.

The rearrangement links TRBV5-1 to TRBJ2-5; the match to TRBD2 covers 11 bases. The trim removed 4 bases at V and 5 bases at J, leaving 7 bases unmatched. The CDR3 is 15 amino acids. Germline CDR1 SGHRS, CDR2 YFSETQ. The CDR3 DNA reads TGCGCCAGCAGCCGGGGACTAGCGGTGGGGGAGACCCAGTACTTC. This encodes CASSRGLAVGETQYF.

As to this clone: A read error may produce the germline difference seen at one junction end. Written as DNA, the CDR3 is TGTGCTAGCAGCTTGAGCAGGGGCCACAATCAGCCCCAGCATTTT. The encoded protein is CASSLSRGHNQPQHF. This chain joins TRBV7-7 and TRBJ1-5; TRBD1 might be the D (6 bases). The CDR3 contains 15 residues. Germline loops: CDR1 SSHAT, CDR2 FNYEAQ (reference sequence).

In this sample, this clone turned up once. The CDR3: CASSLSNQETQYF. The CDR3 DNA is TGTGCCAGCAGTTTGTCAAACCAAGAGACCCAGTACTTC. V gene TRBV12-3 or TRBV12-4 combines with J gene TRBJ2-5; no clear D. V dropped 3 bases and J dropped 0 bases, with 5 bases sitting between them. There are 13 residues in the CDR3.

This chain links TRBV10-3 with TRBJ2-7; TRBD2 aligns across 10 bases. This CDR3 region has 13 residues. Germline V lookup: CDR1 ENHRY, CDR2 SYGVKD. J lost 3 bases, V lost 5 bases, and 1 base had no gene match. CDR3 nucleotide sequence: TGTGCCATCAGTTTAGCGGGAGGCTACGAGCAGTACTTC. This codes for CAISLAGGYEQYF.

The V call is TRBV10-3, the J call TRBJ1-4, with D possibly TRBD1 on 6 matching bases. Germline V gene sequence: CDR1 ENHRY, CDR2 SYGVKD. The CDR3 loop spans 13 amino acids. With 4 bases removed from V and 11 bases from J, the gap between germline ends came to 14 bases. In DNA form, the CDR3 reads TGTGCCATCAGTGGTCAGGGACAAGGCAAACTGTTTTTT. It translates to CAISGQGQGKLFF.

This chain links TRBV4-2 with TRBJ2-7; D is ambiguous. CDR1 LGHNA and CDR2 YNFKEQ come from the germline V gene. The V gene lost 1 base and the J gene lost 4 bases, with 8 bases spanning the gap. The CDR3 is 13 residues long. The CDR3 bases are TGTGCCAGCAGCCAAGTAGGTCAGTACGAGCAGTACTTC. Its protein product is CASSQVGQYEQYF.

The V call is TRBV27, the J call TRBJ2-1; 7 bases line up with TRBD2. V lost 7 bases, J lost 5 bases, and 14 bases stayed unmatched. Germline-derived CDR1 and CDR2 are MNHEY and SMNVEV (reference sequence). The CDR3 is 16 amino acids. CDR3 in DNA: TGTGCCAGCAAAACCAGTAGGAGGACTAGAGACAATGAGCAGTTCTTC. Protein sequence: CASKTSRRTRDNEQFF.

The chain recombines TRBV29-1 with TRBJ1-2, with D possibly being TRBD1 (5 bases). The V end lost 3 bases, the J end lost 8 bases, and 13 bases lay between the germline ends. CDR3 length: 12 amino acids. The V gene's germline CDR1 is SQVTM and CDR2 ANQGSEA. The CDR3 spells CSVDRVRRGYTF. The DNA of the CDR3 is TGCAGCGTTGACAGGGTGAGGCGGGGCTACACCTTC.

The chain carries TRBV4-1 and TRBJ1-2; no clear D. Between the trimmed V and J ends, which lost 1 base and 8 bases, there was a span of 8 bases. This CDR3 comprises 12 residues. CDR1 MGHRA and CDR2 YSYEKL come from the germline V gene. CDR3 coding DNA: TGCGCCAGCAGCCAAGGGGTTCGGGGCTACACCTTC. It encodes CASSQGVRGYTF.

The V call is TRBV6-1, the J call TRBJ2-2, with 7 nucleotides matching TRBD2. The CDR3 covers 16 residues. Germline V gene sequence: CDR1 MNHNS, CDR2 SASEGT. V dropped 4 bases and J dropped 4; count of bases not matched to a gene: 9. The CDR3 region has the DNA TGTGCCAGCAGTGTTAATCCGGGACTAACCACCGGGGAGCTGTTTTTT. It translates to CASSVNPGLTTGELFF.

The V gene is TRBV5-1, the J gene TRBJ1-2; D unclear. This CDR3 contains 13 residues. Germline-derived CDR1 and CDR2 are SGHRS and YFSETQ. The V gene lost 0 bases and the J gene lost 6 bases, with 9 bases spanning the gap. The CDR3 loop reads CASSLGGEHGYTF. CDR3 bases: TGCGCCAGCAGCTTGGGGGGAGAGCATGGCTACACCTTC.

The rearrangement uses TRBV15 and TRBJ2-7, with D possibly called TRBD1 or TRBD2 (5 bases each). The V end lost 10 bases, the J end lost 5 bases, and 18 bases lay between the germline ends. Germline V gene sequence: CDR1 LNHNV, CDR2 YYDKDF (reference sequence). This CDR3 comprises 13 residues. The CDR3 nucleotides are TGTGCCAGCTCGCGATGGGGGTTGGACGAGCAGTACTTC. Translation gives CASSRWGLDEQYF.

V gene TRBV29-1 combines with J gene TRBJ1-2; D is unclear. This CDR3 is built from 13 residues. The ends were cut back, 6 bases at V and 0 bases at J, with 11 bases in the middle. Germline values: CDR1 SQVTM, CDR2 ANQGSEA. The CDR3 spells CSVYGETNYGYTF. In DNA, the CDR3 is TGCAGCGTCTACGGGGAGACTAACTATGGCTACACCTTC.

The chain joins TRBV5-1 to TRBJ2-1; weak D call: TRBD2 (6 bases). CDR3 length: 13 residues. Germline V gives CDR1 SGHRS, CDR2 YFSETQ. V lost 4 bases and J 4 bases, leaving 9 bases between the germline ends. CDR3 in amino acids: CASSAGRYNEQFF. The CDR3 DNA reads as TGCGCCAGCAGCGCGGGACGGTACAATGAGCAGTTCTTC.

The CDR3 is CASSFNLSPSNQPQHF. As DNA, the CDR3 is TGTGCCAGCAGTTTTAATCTCTCTCCTAGCAATCAGCCCCAGCATTTT. The chain couples TRBV28 to TRBJ1-5; D not certain. This CDR3 comprises 16 residues. The germline V gene encodes CDR1 MDHEN and CDR2 SYDVKM. V was shortened by 3 bases and J by 0 bases, with 12 bases between the two germline ends.

The chain carries TRBV18 and TRBJ2-5, with TRBD1 as a possible D gene (5 bases). The V and J ends lost 3 bases and 5 bases respectively, with 10 bases between them. This CDR3 region has 13 residues. The germline CDR1 and CDR2 sequences are KGHSH and LQKENI. The CDR3 DNA reads TGTGCCAGCTCACCCAGACAGTTGGAGACCCAGTACTTC. Protein product: CASSPRQLETQYF.

J is TRBJ2-2 and V is TRBV27; no firm D call. Germline assignment: CDR1 MNHEY and CDR2 SMNVEV (reference sequence). This CDR3 is built from 14 residues. Trimming took off 6 bases at V and 1 base at J, with 9 bases between the two ends. CDR3 amino acids: CASRTSWNTGELFF. CDR3 bases: TGTGCCAGCAGGACGTCATGGAACACCGGGGAGCTGTTTTTT.

The V gene is TRBV5-1, the J gene TRBJ2-3; 8 nucleotides match TRBD1. Germline V gene data show CDR1 as SGHRS and CDR2 as YFSETQ. The CDR3 spans 15 residues. J lost 1 base, V lost 4 bases, and 5 bases had no gene match. The CDR3 DNA reads as TGCGCCAGCAGCCCGGGACAGGTCCGCACAGATACGCAGTATTTT. Its translation is CASSPGQVRTDTQYF.